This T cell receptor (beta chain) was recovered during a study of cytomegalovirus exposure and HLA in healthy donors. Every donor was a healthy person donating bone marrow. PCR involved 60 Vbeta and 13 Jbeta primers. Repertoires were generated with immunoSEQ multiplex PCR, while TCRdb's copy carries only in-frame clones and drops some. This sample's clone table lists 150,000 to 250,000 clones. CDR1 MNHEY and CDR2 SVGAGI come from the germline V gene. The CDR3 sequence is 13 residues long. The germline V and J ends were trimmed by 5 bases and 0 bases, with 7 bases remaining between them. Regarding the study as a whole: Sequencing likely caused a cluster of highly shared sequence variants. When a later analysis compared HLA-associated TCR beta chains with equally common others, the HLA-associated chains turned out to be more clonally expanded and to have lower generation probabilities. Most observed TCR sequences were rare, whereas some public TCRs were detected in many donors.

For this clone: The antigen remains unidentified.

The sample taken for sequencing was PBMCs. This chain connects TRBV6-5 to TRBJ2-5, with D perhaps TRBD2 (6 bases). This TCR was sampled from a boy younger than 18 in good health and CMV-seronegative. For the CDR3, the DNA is TGTGCCAGCAGTCGACTAGACCAAGAGACCCAGTACTTC. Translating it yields CASSRLDQETQYF.